The present T cell receptor beta chain was sequenced within a study of blood T cell repertoires in COVID-19. Overall study context: PBMCs, B-cell-depleted T cells, or T cells were the source of the cDNA or gDNA that made up the material.

Clones were read by immunoSEQ multiplex PCR, and TCRdb kept only the in-frame ones, dropping some. The data show about 270,000 clones, approximately 86% seen once. The CDR3 has 15 amino acids. The V end was cut by 4 bases, the J end by 0 bases, with 10 bases between. From germline, CDR1 is SGHDN and CDR2 FVKESK. The sequence was obtained from a woman in her twenties or thirties who had recovered from COVID-19. The chain joins TRBV14 to TRBJ1-3; D is possibly TRBD1 (6 bases). The sample comprised PBMCs or T cells enriched from blood (not recorded which). The CDR3 sequence is CASSRDISSGNTIYF. CDR3 bases: TGTGCCAGCAGCCGGGACATCAGCTCTGGAAACACCATATATTTT.